Detailed here is one T cell receptor beta chain. Its matching antigen is unknown. This entry is derived from a study of shared clonotypes between healthy human individuals. Study outcomes and limitations: Between four donors, naive CD4 clonotypes were shared at a level of around 4.8%.

An even split of each subset's genomic DNA across several immunoSEQ plates was performed. Method: immunoSEQ multiplex PCR; TCRdb's copy keeps in-frame clones and lacks some. The sample has over 850,000 clones; approximately 78% are singletons. The CDR3 is 13 residues long. Germline CDR1 is SGHRS and CDR2 is YFSETQ. The V gene end was trimmed by 4 bases and the J gene end by 6 bases; junction bases not matched to a gene: 4. The sequence was collected from a man aged 18 to 30 in good health. Some clones in this sample may be carry-over from other donors' samples. Sequencing used memory CD4+ T cells from PBMCs. This sample's subset: CD45RA-negative fraction. This rearrangement joins TRBV5-1 to TRBJ1-1; TRBD1 agrees at 9 bases. The CDR3 protein is CASSPGQGSEAFF. The CDR3 DNA sequence: TGCGCCAGCAGCCCCGGACAGGGGTCTGAAGCTTTCTTT.